These 5 T cell receptor beta chains came from one sample sequenced in a study of siplizumab effects on memory and regulatory T cells. Profiled with immunoSEQ multiplex PCR; TCRdb holds only in-frame clones, not every one. The sample comprises over 80,000 clones, about 94% of which are singletons, and about 1.4% rests with the top ten. The specimen sequenced was non-Treg CD4+ T cells sorted from blood. The receptor set was obtained from a human donor in good health.

This chain joins TRBV4-1 and TRBJ2-4; 10 bases align to TRBD1. Trimming cost V 4 bases and J 1 base; bases outside gene matches: 4. Germline V gene sequence: CDR1 MGHRA, CDR2 YSYEKL. This CDR3 spans 16 amino acids. The CDR3 nucleotides are TGCGCCAGCAGCCCGTGGACAGGGGGGGCCAAAAACATTCAGTACTTC. Its translation is CASSPWTGGAKNIQYF.

J is TRBJ2-1 and V is TRBV28; 10 positions match TRBD2. In germline, CDR1 is MDHEN, CDR2 SYDVKM. The CDR3 consists of 17 residues. The V and J ends lost 6 bases and 4 bases, in that order; junction bases with no gene match: 12. CDR3 amino acids: CASSSALAGVTYNEQFF. The CDR3 nucleotides are TGTGCCAGCAGCTCCGCCCTAGCGGGAGTGACATACAATGAGCAGTTCTTC.

This clone showed up just once. The V call is TRBV5-5, the J call TRBJ1-2; D unclear. Trimming took 0 bases from V and 5 from J, leaving 8 bases between them. The CDR3 spans 13 residues. CDR1 SGHKS and CDR2 YYEKEE come from the germline V gene (reference sequence). CDR3: CASSLGASYGYTF. In DNA form, the CDR3 reads TGTGCCAGCAGCTTGGGGGCTTCGTATGGCTACACCTTC.

The V call is TRBV5-4, the J call TRBJ2-2; possibly TRBD1 for D (6 bases). Germline CDR1 reads SGHNT; CDR2 reads YYREEE (reference sequence). The CDR3 is 14 amino acids. Between the trimmed V and J ends, which lost 3 bases and 0 bases, there was a span of 6 bases. This CDR3 reads CASSWTANTGELFF. The CDR3 DNA reads TGTGCCAGCAGCTGGACAGCGAACACCGGGGAGCTGTTTTTT.

This chain links TRBV9 with TRBJ2-5, with 7 positions matching TRBD2. The trim removed 0 bases at V and 5 bases at J, leaving 1 base unmatched. Germline CDR1 SGDLS, CDR2 YYNGEE. The CDR3 has 13 amino acids. The CDR3 reads CASSVVTSETQYF. CDR3 sequence (DNA): TGTGCCAGCAGCGTAGTGACTAGCGAGACCCAGTACTTC.